This is a list of T cell receptor beta chains from one sample in a study of T cells after yellow fever vaccination. TCRdb independently ran MiXCR on the 5' RACE reads; one entry per CDR3 protein. Here the sample spans hundreds of thousands of distinct CDR3 sequences, roughly 4.3% being singletons. The specimen was PBMCs, collected 5 days after the yellow fever booster vaccination. All receptors derive from a young man who received the YFV17D yellow fever vaccine. Both conserved end residues are trimmed from each CDR3. The order of the fields is V gene, CDR3 length, CDR3 protein.

V gene: TRBV2; CDR3 length: 16; CDR3 protein: ASTPAAGTVISYNEQF
V gene: TRBV7-2; CDR3 length: 12; CDR3 protein: ASSPWGQTDTQY
V gene: TRBV4-3; CDR3 length: 14; CDR3 protein: ASSQGGSSYNSPLH
V gene: TRBV5-1; CDR3 length: 16; CDR3 protein: ASSPSSAGAGTNSPLH
V gene: TRBV25-1; CDR3 length: 11; CDR3 protein: ASSRSEITEAF
V gene: TRBV19; CDR3 length: 10; CDR3 protein: AIRRVTGELF
V gene: TRBV7-2; CDR3 length: 13; CDR3 protein: ASSFNGGPGETQY
V gene: TRBV4-1; CDR3 length: 13; CDR3 protein: ASSQDGTGLETQY
V gene: TRBV12-3/TRBV12-4; CDR3 length: 12; CDR3 protein: ASTRQGRNTEAF
V gene: TRBV12-5; CDR3 length: 11; CDR3 protein: ASGLWVTGELF
V gene: TRBV15; CDR3 length: 13; CDR3 protein: ATRAGTGRYTEAF
V gene: TRBV5-4; CDR3 length: 14; CDR3 protein: ASSQLAGQNTGELF
V gene: TRBV10-3; CDR3 length: 11; CDR3 protein: AISEPREEKLF
V gene: TRBV24-1; CDR3 length: 13; CDR3 protein: ATSPDTSNTGELF
V gene: TRBV6-1; CDR3 length: 11; CDR3 protein: ASSPARDNEQF
V gene: TRBV6-2/TRBV6-3; CDR3 length: 13; CDR3 protein: ASGGRGGPFYEQY
V gene: TRBV12-3/TRBV12-4; CDR3 length: 13; CDR3 protein: ASSSGAGGPNEQF
V gene: TRBV29-1; CDR3 length: 10; CDR3 protein: SVEGLASEQF
V gene: TRBV7-8; CDR3 length: 12; CDR3 protein: ASSSFSGIDEQF
V gene: TRBV12-5; CDR3 length: 12; CDR3 protein: ASGHQGGNQPQH
V gene: TRBV5-1; CDR3 length: 14; CDR3 protein: ASSWTSGADAEKLF
V gene: TRBV4-3; CDR3 length: 13; CDR3 protein: ASSQGGGSEQPQH
V gene: TRBV5-4; CDR3 length: 12; CDR3 protein: ASSLAWETDTQY
V gene: TRBV29-1; CDR3 length: 13; CDR3 protein: SVEGEEISVETQY
V gene: TRBV6-5; CDR3 length: 13; CDR3 protein: ASSYRSTTNEKLF
V gene: TRBV6-5; CDR3 length: 13; CDR3 protein: ASTSRGGANYEQY
V gene: TRBV2; CDR3 length: 10; CDR3 protein: ASSRDSETQY
V gene: TRBV4-3; CDR3 length: 14; CDR3 protein: ASSQDVLSSGNTIY
V gene: TRBV6-2/TRBV6-3; CDR3 length: 9; CDR3 protein: ASSPGAEQY
V gene: TRBV6-6; CDR3 length: 14; CDR3 protein: ASSRGTGVYSYEQY
V gene: TRBV10-2; CDR3 length: 14; CDR3 protein: ATQAGFGPDNSPLH
V gene: TRBV29-1; CDR3 length: 12; CDR3 protein: SVAETGKDQPQH
V gene: TRBV5-1; CDR3 length: 13; CDR3 protein: ASSGTGLKSYEQY
V gene: TRBV5-6; CDR3 length: 13; CDR3 protein: ASSWGTGTYNEQF
V gene: TRBV7-9; CDR3 length: 15; CDR3 protein: ASSLARASGVRIEQF
V gene: TRBV2; CDR3 length: 10; CDR3 protein: ASSEVNTEAF
V gene: TRBV5-1; CDR3 length: 13; CDR3 protein: ASSWSGGAVETQY
V gene: TRBV4-1; CDR3 length: 15; CDR3 protein: ASSQTRGRVANQPQH
V gene: TRBV7-9; CDR3 length: 12; CDR3 protein: ASISGDAKNIQY
V gene: TRBV3-1; CDR3 length: 12; CDR3 protein: ASSHLTGAYGYT
V gene: TRBV18; CDR3 length: 14; CDR3 protein: ASSPRISGRGETQY
V gene: TRBV7-2; CDR3 length: 13; CDR3 protein: ASSLEPGGVGELF
V gene: TRBV5-1; CDR3 length: 14; CDR3 protein: ASSLGTSGSLNEQF
V gene: TRBV5-1; CDR3 length: 13; CDR3 protein: ASSLQATLNTEAF
V gene: TRBV5-1; CDR3 length: 12; CDR3 protein: ASSFSGVTNEQY
V gene: TRBV2; CDR3 length: 11; CDR3 protein: ASSPQHNYGYT
V gene: TRBV12-3/TRBV12-4; CDR3 length: 14; CDR3 protein: ASGTSGREGTDTQY